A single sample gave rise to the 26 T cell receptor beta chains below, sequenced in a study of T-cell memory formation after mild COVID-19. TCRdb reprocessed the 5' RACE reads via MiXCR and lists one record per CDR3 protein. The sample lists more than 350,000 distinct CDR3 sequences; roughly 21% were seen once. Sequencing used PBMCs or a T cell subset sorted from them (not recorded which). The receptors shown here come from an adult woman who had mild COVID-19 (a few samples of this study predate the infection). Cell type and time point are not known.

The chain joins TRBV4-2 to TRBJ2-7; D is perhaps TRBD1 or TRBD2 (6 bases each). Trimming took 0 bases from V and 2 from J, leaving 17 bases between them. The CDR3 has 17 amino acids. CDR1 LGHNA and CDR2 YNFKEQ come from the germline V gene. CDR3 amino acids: CASSQEGGPDGAYEQYF. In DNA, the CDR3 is TGTGCCAGCAGCCAAGAGGGGGGCCCTGATGGAGCCTACGAGCAGTACTTC.

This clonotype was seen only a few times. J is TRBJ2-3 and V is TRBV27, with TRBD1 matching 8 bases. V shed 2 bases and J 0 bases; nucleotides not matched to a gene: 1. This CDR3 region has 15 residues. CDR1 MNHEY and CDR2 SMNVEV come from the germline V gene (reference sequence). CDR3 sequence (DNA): TGTGCCAGCAGTTTAAGGGACAGGAGCACAGATACGCAGTATTTT. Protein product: CASSLRDRSTDTQYF.

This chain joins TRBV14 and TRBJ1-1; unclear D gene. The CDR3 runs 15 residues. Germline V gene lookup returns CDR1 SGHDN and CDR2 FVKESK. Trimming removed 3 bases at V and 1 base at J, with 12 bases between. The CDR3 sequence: CASSHKDGWNTEAFF. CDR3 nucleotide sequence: TGTGCCAGCAGCCATAAAGACGGATGGAACACTGAAGCTTTCTTT.

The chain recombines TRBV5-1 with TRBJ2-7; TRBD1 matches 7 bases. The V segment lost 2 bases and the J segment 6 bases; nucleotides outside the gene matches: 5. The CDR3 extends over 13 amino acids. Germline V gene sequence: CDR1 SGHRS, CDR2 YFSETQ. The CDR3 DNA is TGCGCCAGCAGCTTCGACAGGGTGGGCGAGCAGTACTTC. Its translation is CASSFDRVGEQYF.

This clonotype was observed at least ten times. CDR3 amino acids: CASSQEGRGTTDTQYF. As DNA, the CDR3 is TGCGCCAGCAGCCAAGAGGGCAGGGGAACGACAGATACGCAGTATTTT. The chain carries TRBV4-1 and TRBJ2-3, with D perhaps matching TRBD1 (6 bases). CDR1 MGHRA and CDR2 YSYEKL come from the germline V gene. The V end was cut by 0 bases, the J end by 3 bases, with 13 bases between. This CDR3 contains 16 residues.

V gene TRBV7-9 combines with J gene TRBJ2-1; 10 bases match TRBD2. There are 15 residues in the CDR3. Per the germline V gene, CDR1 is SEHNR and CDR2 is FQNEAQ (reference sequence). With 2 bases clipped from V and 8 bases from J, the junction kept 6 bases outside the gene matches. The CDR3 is CASSLLAGEIDEQFF. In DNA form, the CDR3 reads TGTGCCAGCAGCTTACTAGCGGGAGAAATCGATGAGCAGTTCTTC.

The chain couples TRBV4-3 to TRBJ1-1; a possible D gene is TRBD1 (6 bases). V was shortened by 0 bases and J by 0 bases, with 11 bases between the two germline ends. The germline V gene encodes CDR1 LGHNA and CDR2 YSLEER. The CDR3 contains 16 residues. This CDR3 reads CASSQDGGSLNTEAFF. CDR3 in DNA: TGCGCCAGCAGCCAAGATGGGGGCAGCTTGAACACTGAAGCTTTCTTT.

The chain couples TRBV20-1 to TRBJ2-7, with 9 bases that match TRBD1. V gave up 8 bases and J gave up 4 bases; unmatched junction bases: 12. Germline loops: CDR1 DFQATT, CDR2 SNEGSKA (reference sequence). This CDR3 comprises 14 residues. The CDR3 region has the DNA TGCAGTCTCCACCCAACAGGGGGCCCTTACGAGCAGTACTTC. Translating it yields CSLHPTGGPYEQYF.

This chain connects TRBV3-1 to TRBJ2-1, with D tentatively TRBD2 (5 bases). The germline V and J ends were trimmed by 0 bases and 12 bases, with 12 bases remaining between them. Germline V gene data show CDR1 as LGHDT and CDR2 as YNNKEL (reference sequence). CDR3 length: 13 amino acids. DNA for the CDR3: TGTGCCAGCAGCCAAGATTGGAGGAGCGGGCAGTTCTTC. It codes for CASSQDWRSGQFF.

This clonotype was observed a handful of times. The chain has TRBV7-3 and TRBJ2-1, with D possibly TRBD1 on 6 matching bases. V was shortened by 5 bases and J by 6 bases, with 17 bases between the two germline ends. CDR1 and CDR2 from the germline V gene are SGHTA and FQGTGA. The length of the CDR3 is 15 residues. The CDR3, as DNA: TGTGCCAGCAGCCTCGTAGAGACAGGTAGCAATGAGCAGTTCTTC. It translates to CASSLVETGSNEQFF.

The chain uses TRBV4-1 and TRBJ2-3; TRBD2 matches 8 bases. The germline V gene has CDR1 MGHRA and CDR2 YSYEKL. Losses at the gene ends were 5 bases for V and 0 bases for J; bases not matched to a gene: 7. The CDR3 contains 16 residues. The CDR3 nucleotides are TGCGCCAGCAGCGCTCGCGGGGGGCCGAGCACAGATACGCAGTATTTT. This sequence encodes CASSARGGPSTDTQYF.

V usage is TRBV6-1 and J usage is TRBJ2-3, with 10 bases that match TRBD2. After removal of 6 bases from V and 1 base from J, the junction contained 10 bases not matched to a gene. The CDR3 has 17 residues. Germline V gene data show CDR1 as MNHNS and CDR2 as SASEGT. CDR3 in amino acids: CASRPGASGRGTDTQYF. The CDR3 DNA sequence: TGTGCCAGCAGACCCGGGGCTAGCGGGAGAGGCACAGATACGCAGTATTTT.

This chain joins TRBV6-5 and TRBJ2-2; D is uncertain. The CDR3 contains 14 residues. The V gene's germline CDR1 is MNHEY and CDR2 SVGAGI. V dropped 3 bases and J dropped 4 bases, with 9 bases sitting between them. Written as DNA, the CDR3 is TGTGCCAGCAGTTATATAGTCCTCACCGGGGAGCTGTTTTTT. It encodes CASSYIVLTGELFF.

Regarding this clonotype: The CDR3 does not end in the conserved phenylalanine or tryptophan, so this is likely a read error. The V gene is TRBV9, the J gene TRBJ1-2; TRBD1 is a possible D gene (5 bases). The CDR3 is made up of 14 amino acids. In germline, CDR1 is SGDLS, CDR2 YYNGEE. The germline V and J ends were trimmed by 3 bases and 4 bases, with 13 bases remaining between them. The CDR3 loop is CASSAGRASYGYTL. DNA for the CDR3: TGTGCCAGCAGCGCTGGCAGGGCTAGCTATGGCTACACCTTA.

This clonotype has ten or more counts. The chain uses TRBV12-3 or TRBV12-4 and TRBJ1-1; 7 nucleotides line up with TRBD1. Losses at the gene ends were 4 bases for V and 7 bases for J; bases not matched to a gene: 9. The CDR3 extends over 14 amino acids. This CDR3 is CASSSLGTAHEAFF. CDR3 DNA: TGTGCCAGCAGTTCCCTTGGGACAGCCCATGAAGCTTTCTTT.

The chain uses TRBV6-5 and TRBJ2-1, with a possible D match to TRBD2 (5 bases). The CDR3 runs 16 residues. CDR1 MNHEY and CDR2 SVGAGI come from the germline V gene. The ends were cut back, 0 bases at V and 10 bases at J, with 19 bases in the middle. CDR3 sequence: CASSYSRVATVNEQFF. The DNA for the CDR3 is TGTGCCAGCAGTTACTCGAGGGTAGCTACCGTGAACGAGCAGTTCTTC.

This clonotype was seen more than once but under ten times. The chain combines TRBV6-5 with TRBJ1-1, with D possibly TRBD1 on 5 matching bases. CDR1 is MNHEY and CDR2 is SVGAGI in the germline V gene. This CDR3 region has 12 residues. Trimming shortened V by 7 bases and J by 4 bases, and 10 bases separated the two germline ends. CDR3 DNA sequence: TGTGCCAGCAAGGGGCGTTTCACTGAAGCTTTCTTT. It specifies CASKGRFTEAFF.

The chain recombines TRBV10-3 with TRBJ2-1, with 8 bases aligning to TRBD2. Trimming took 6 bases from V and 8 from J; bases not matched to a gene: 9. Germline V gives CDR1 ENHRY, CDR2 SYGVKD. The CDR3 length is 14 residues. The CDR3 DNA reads TGTGCCATCAGATCCCGGGAGGGCGGGGATGAGCAGTTCTTC. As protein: CAIRSREGGDEQFF.

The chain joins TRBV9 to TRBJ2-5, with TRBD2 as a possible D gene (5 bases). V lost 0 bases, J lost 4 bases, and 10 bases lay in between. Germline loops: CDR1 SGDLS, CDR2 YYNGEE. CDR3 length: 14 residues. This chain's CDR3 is CASSVATAGETQYF. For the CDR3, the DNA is TGTGCCAGCAGCGTAGCTACTGCGGGAGAGACCCAGTACTTC. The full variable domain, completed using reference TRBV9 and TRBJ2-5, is DSGVTQTPKHLITATGQRVTLRCSPRSGDLSVYWYQQSLDQGLQFLIQYYNGEERAKGNILERFSAQQFPDLHSELNLSSLELGDSALYFCASSVATAGETQYFGPGTRLLVL.

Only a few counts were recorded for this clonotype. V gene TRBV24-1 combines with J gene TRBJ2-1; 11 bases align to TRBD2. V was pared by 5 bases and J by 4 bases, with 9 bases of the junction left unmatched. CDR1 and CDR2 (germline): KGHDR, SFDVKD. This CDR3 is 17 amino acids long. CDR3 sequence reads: CATSGSWASGGYNEQFF. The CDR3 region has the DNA TGTGCCACCAGTGGCTCATGGGCTAGCGGGGGGTACAATGAGCAGTTCTTC.

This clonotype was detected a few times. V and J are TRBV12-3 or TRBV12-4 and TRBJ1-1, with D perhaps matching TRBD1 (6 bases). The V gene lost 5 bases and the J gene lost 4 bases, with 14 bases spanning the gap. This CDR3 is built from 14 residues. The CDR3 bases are TGTGCCAGCAGTAGGACAGCTATGAGCACTGAAGCTTTCTTT. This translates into CASSRTAMSTEAFF.

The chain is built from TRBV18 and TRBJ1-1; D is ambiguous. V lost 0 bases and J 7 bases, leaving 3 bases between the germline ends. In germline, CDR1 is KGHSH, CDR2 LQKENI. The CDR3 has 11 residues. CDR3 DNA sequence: TGTGCCAGCTCACCACCGATTGAAGCTTTCTTT. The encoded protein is CASSPPIEAFF. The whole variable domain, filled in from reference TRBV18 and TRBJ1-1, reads NAGVMQNPRHLVRRRGQEARLRCSPMKGHSHVYWYRQLPEEGLKFMVYLQKENIIDESGMPKERFSAEFPKEGPSILRIQQVVRGDSAAYFCASSPPIEAFFGQGTRLTVV.

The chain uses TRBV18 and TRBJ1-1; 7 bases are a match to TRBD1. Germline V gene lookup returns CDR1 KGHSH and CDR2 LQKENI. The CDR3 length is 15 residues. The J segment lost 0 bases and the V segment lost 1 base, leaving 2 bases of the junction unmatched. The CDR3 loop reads CASSPLQGMNTEAFF. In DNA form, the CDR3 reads TGTGCCAGCTCACCACTACAGGGGATGAACACTGAAGCTTTCTTT.

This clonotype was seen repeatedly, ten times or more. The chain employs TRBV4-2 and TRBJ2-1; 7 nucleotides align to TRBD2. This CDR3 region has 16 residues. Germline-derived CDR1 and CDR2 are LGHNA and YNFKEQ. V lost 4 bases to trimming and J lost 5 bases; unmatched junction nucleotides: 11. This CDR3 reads CASSRNLAETDNEQFF. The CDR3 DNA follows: TGTGCCAGCAGCCGGAACCTAGCGGAGACGGACAATGAGCAGTTCTTC.

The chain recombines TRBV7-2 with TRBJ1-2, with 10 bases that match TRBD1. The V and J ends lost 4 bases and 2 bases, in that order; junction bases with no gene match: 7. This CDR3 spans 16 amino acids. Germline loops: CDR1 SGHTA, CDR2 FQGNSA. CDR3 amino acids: CASSYKAGQGNYGYTF. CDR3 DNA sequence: TGTGCCAGCAGCTATAAGGCGGGACAGGGGAACTATGGCTACACCTTC. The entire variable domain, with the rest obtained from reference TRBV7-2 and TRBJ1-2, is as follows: GAGVSQSPSNKVTEKGKDVELRCDPISGHTALYWYRQSLGQGLEFLIYFQGNSAPDKSGLPSDRFSAERTGGSVSTLTIQRTQQEDSAVYLCASSYKAGQGNYGYTFGSGTRLTVV.

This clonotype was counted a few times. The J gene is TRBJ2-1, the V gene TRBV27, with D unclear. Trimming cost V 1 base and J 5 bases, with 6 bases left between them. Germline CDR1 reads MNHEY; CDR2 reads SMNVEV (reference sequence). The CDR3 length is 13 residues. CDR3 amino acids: CASSLFINNEQFF. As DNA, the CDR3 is TGTGCCAGCAGTTTATTTATCAACAATGAGCAGTTCTTC.